This is a list of T cell receptor beta chains from one sample in a study of cytomegalovirus exposure and HLA in healthy donors. This table comes from immunoSEQ multiplex PCR, and its TCRdb copy is limited to in-frame clones, with some not included. The sample records about 140,000 clones, approximately 78% being singletons. The specimen was PBMCs. Receptors originate from a woman in her thirties or forties in good health and CMV-seropositive. CDR3s include the opening cysteine and the closing phenylalanine or tryptophan. Each record gives: J gene, D gene, clone size, V gene, CDR3 DNA, CDR3 protein. The D gene is left open where the match is weak. Clone size is shown for a subset of rows, as once, few, many or a class of expanded clone.

j_call: TRBJ2-2; d_call: -; clone_size: -; v_call: TRBV28; cdr3_nt: TGTGCCAGCAGTCTACTGGAGGGTGCCGGGGAGCTGTTTTTT; cdr3_aa: CASSLLEGAGELFF
j_call: TRBJ2-5; d_call: -; clone_size: -; v_call: TRBV11-2; cdr3_nt: TGTGCCAGCAGCTTCACAGGGTTTCAAGAGACCCAGTACTTC; cdr3_aa: CASSFTGFQETQYF
j_call: TRBJ2-1; d_call: -; clone_size: -; v_call: TRBV29-1; cdr3_nt: TGCAGCGTTGCAGCGACGAGGGCTAACAATAGCTACAATGAGCAGTTCTTC; cdr3_aa: CSVAATRANNSYNEQFF
j_call: TRBJ2-4; d_call: -; clone_size: few; v_call: TRBV21-1; cdr3_nt: TGTGCCAGCAAAATAGCGGGGGGGGCCAAAAACATTCAGTACTTC; cdr3_aa: CASKIAGGAKNIQYF
j_call: TRBJ2-1; d_call: TRBD2; clone_size: -; v_call: TRBV28; cdr3_nt: TGTGCCAGCAGTGCCGGACTAGCGACACCACATGAGCAGTTCTTC; cdr3_aa: CASSAGLATPHEQFF
j_call: TRBJ2-7; d_call: -; clone_size: few; v_call: TRBV6-6; cdr3_nt: TGTGCCAGCAGTTGGGGGTTAGGCGGGAAGGCCTACGAGCAGTACTTC; cdr3_aa: CASSWGLGGKAYEQYF
j_call: TRBJ2-7; d_call: -; clone_size: -; v_call: TRBV28; cdr3_nt: TGTGCCAGCATTTCGCGGAAGGACTACGAGCAGTACTTC; cdr3_aa: CASISRKDYEQYF
j_call: TRBJ1-4; d_call: TRBD1; clone_size: -; v_call: TRBV5-6; cdr3_nt: TGTGCCAGCAGCTTACAGGGGGAGGTTCATGAAAAACTGTTTTTT; cdr3_aa: CASSLQGEVHEKLFF
j_call: TRBJ2-5; d_call: TRBD1; clone_size: once; v_call: TRBV13; cdr3_nt: TGTGCCAGCAGCGAAGGGGGACAGGGAAAAGAGACCCAGTACTTC; cdr3_aa: CASSEGGQGKETQYF
j_call: TRBJ1-6; d_call: TRBD1; clone_size: -; v_call: TRBV4-2; cdr3_nt: TGTGCCAGCAGCCAAGGGGACAGGGGGTATTCACCCCTCCACTTT; cdr3_aa: CASSQGDRGYSPLHF
j_call: TRBJ2-1; d_call: -; clone_size: -; v_call: TRBV2; cdr3_nt: TGTGCCAGCACCCTACAGGCCAACTCCTACAATGAGCAGTTCTTC; cdr3_aa: CASTLQANSYNEQFF
j_call: TRBJ2-1; d_call: TRBD2; clone_size: few; v_call: TRBV7-6; cdr3_nt: TGTGCCAGCAGCTTATATGCGGGAGGGGTCGGCAATGAGCAGTTCTTC; cdr3_aa: CASSLYAGGVGNEQFF
j_call: TRBJ1-6; d_call: -; clone_size: -; v_call: TRBV6-5; cdr3_nt: TGTGCCAGCAGTTACTCTCCTGATTCACCCCTCCACTTT; cdr3_aa: CASSYSPDSPLHF
j_call: TRBJ2-1; d_call: -; clone_size: once; v_call: TRBV11-3; cdr3_nt: TGTGCCAGCAGCTTAGAGTTTGGGGGGACGGGGTCCAATGAGCAGTTCTTC; cdr3_aa: CASSLEFGGTGSNEQFF
j_call: TRBJ2-7; d_call: -; clone_size: -; v_call: TRBV5-6; cdr3_nt: TGTGCCAGCAGCTTGGCCGCCGAGCAGTACTTC; cdr3_aa: CASSLAAEQYF